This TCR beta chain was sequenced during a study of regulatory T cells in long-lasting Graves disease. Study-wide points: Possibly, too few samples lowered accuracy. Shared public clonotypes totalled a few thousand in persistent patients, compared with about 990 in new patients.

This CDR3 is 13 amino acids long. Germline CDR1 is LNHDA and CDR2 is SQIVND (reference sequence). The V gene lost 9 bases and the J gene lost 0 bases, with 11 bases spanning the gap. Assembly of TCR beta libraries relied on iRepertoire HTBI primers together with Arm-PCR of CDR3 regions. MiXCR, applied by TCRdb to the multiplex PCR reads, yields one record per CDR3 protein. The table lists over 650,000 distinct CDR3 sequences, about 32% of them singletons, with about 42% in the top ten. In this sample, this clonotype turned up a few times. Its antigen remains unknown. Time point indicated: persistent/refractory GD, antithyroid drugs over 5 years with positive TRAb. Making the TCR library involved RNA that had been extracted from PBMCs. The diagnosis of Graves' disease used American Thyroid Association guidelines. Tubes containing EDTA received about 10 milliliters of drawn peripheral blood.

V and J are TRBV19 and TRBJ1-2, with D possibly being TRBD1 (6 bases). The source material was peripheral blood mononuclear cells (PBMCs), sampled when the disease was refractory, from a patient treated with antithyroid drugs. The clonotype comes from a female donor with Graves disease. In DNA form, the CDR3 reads TGTGCCAGCGGACAGCCGCCTAACTATGGCTACACCTTC. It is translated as CASGQPPNYGYTF. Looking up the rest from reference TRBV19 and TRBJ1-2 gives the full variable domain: DGGITQSPKYLFRKEGQNVTLSCEQNLNHDAMYWYRQDPGQGLRLIYYSQIVNDFQKGDIAEGYSVSREKKESFPLTVTSAQKNPTAFYLCASGQPPNYGYTFGSGTRLTVV.